This section outlines one T cell receptor (beta chain) sequence together with its context. The CDR3 loop spans 16 amino acids. Noted time point: pretreatment peripheral blood. Sequencing was performed with immunoSEQ multiplex PCR; in TCRdb, only in-frame clones are kept and a portion is missing. The sample carries tens of thousands of clones, 79% recorded once. The sample originates from a study of PD-L1 blockade in urothelial cancer. This chain uses TRBV21-1 with TRBJ2-7; TRBD1 is taken as the D call from the table, unchecked against the DNA. TRBV21-1 is a known pseudogene. The material sequenced was PBMCs, taken around atezolizumab (anti-PD-L1) treatment. This clonotype was sampled from a man aged 65-85 years with urothelial cancer. The CDR3 coding sequence is TGTGCCAGCAGCAAAGATCCAGGACAGGGAGGATACGAGCAGTACTTC. This codes for CASSKDPGQGGYEQYF.